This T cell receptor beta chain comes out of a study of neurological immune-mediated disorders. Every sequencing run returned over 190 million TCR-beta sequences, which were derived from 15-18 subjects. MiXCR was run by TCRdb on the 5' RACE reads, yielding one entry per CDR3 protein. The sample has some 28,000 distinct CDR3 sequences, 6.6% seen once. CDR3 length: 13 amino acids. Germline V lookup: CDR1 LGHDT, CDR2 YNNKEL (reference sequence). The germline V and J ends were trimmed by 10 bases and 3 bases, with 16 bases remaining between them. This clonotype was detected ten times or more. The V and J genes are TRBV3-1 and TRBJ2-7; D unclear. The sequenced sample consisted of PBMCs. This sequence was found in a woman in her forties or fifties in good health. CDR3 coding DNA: TGTGCCACCTCATCGGGTCGAATCTACGAGCAGTACTTC. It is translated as CATSSGRIYEQYF.